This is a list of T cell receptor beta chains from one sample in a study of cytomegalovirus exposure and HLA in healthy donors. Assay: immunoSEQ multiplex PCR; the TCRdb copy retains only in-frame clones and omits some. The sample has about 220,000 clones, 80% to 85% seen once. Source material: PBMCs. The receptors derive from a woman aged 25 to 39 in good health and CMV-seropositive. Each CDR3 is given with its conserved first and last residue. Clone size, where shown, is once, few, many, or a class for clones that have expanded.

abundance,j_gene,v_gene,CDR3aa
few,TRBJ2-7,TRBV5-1,CASTNSYEQYF
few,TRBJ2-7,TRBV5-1,CASRNMEGWGEQYF
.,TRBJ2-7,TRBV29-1,CSVGQGKYSYEQYF
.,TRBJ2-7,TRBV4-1,CASSQEDYHRGGYEQYF
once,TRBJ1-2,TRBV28,CASSSPDRGGYTF
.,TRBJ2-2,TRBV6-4,CASSDSLAGENTGELFF
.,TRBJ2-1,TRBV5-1,CASSLASSRNEQFF
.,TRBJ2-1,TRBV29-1,CSVPVLQGYNEQFF
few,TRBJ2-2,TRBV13,CASSLEWLRGNTGELFF
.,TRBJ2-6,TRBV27,CASTNAGSSGANVLTF
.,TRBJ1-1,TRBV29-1,CSVIRGPEAFF
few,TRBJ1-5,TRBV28,CASSDGINQPQHF
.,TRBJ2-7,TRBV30,CAWSVTGASYEQYF
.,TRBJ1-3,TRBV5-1,CASSLAGTTGNTIYF
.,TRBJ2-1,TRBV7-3,CASSPSGTYNEQFF